This is a list of T cell receptor beta chains from one sample in a study of T cell responses to AZD1222 COVID-19 vaccine. The repertoire was sequenced with immunoSEQ multiplex PCR; TCRdb's copy has only in-frame clones and lacks some. The sample gives approximately 140,000 clones, over 75% of which show up once; under 4% is in the top ten. The source was peripheral blood, collected 28 days after the second AZD1222 dose. These receptor sequences come from an adult who received the AZD1222 COVID-19 vaccine. Both conserved end residues are part of each CDR3. D genes are given only for firm matches.

>TRBV5-6|-|TRBJ2-2
TGTGCCAGCAGCTTGATTTCAGACATGGCCGGGGAGCTGTTTTTT
CASSLISDMAGELFF
>TRBV30|-|TRBJ1-1
TGTGCCTGGAGTGTTAGACGGAACACTGAAGCTTTCTTT
CAWSVRRNTEAFF
>TRBV19|TRBD1|TRBJ1-5
TGTGCCAGTAGTCGGACAGGGTGGGAGCCCCAGCATTTT
CASSRTGWEPQHF
>TRBV2|-|TRBJ2-3
TGTGCCAGCGCCCAAACGGCGCGCACAGATACGCAGTATTTT
CASAQTARTDTQYF
>TRBV14|-|TRBJ2-2
TGTGCCAGCAGCCAAACTGAGGAACAGGGAAGGGAGCTGTTTTTT
CASSQTEEQGRELFF
>TRBV13|TRBD1|TRBJ1-3
TGTGCCAGCAGCCCCGGGACAGCCTCTGGAAACACCATATATTTT
CASSPGTASGNTIYF
>TRBV11-2|-|TRBJ1-2
TGTGCCAGCATAGGGGCAGGGAACTATGGCTACACCTTC
CASIGAGNYGYTF
>TRBV6-2/TRBV6-3|TRBD2|TRBJ2-1
TGTGCCAGCAGTTCCCAGACTAGCGGGAGGGGGGCCTACAATGAGCAGTTCTTC
CASSSQTSGRGAYNEQFF
>TRBV19|TRBD1|TRBJ1-5
TGTGCCAGTAGTATCAGGGGGTTTCAGAATCAGCCCCAGCATTTT
CASSIRGFQNQPQHF
>TRBV11-2|-|TRBJ1-1
TGTGCCAGCAGCTTTACTACTGAAGCTTTCTTT
CASSFTTEAFF
>TRBV29-1|-|TRBJ2-7
TGCAGCGTTCGGAGTGGCGAGCAGTACTTC
CSVRSGEQYF
>TRBV10-3|TRBD2|TRBJ2-2
TGTGCCATCAGTCTAGCGGGAGGTGGTACCGGGGAGCTGTTTTTT
CAISLAGGGTGELFF